This passage covers 31 T cell receptor beta chains from one sample sequenced in a study of T cell clonotyping in hematopoietic cell transplantation. Clones were sequenced by immunoSEQ multiplex PCR, and TCRdb holds only the in-frame ones, with some missing. Found here are 4,900 or so clones, about 30% of them singletons; the top ten hold approximately 15%. The specimen comprised peripheral blood mononuclear cells, sampled 180 days after allogeneic stem cell transplant. These receptors all stem from a male patient aged 35-50 years who had an allogeneic stem cell transplant from an unrelated donor, so the T cells may come from the graft donor. Some clones in this sample may be carry-over from other donors' samples.

The chain uses TRBV19 and TRBJ1-1; tentatively, D is TRBD1 (6 bases). The germline gives CDR1 LNHDA, CDR2 SQIVND (reference sequence). This CDR3 has 15 residues. Trimming removed 8 bases from V and 0 bases from J, with 16 bases in between. CDR3: CASSTRQALNTEAFF. The CDR3 DNA sequence: TGTGCCAGTTCTACCCGACAGGCCCTGAACACTGAAGCTTTCTTT.

This clone turned up a few times. The V gene is TRBV2, the J gene TRBJ1-5; 7 bases fit TRBD1. Germline V gives CDR1 SNHLY, CDR2 FYNNEI. After removal of 6 bases from V and 11 bases from J, the junction contained 10 bases not matched to a gene. This CDR3 has 13 amino acids. Written as DNA, the CDR3 is TGTGCCAGCAGAGGACAGGCCCCAGGGTCCCAGCATTTT. It translates to CASRGQAPGSQHF.

The chain is built from TRBV7-2 and TRBJ2-7; 8 bases match TRBD2. CDR1 is SGHTA and CDR2 is FQGNSA in the germline V gene. The CDR3 is 13 amino acids. The V and J ends lost 5 bases and 3 bases, in that order; junction bases with no gene match: 3. In DNA form, the CDR3 reads TGTGCCAGCAGCCCCGGGACTAGCTACGAGCAGTACTTC. Translating gives CASSPGTSYEQYF.

The rearrangement uses TRBV25-1 and TRBJ2-5; D is possibly TRBD2 (6 bases). This CDR3 has 15 residues. Trimming stripped 6 bases from V and 7 bases from J, with 21 bases between. Germline V gene sequence: CDR1 MGHDK, CDR2 SYGVNS. Written as DNA, the CDR3 is TGTGCCAGCAGCGAGTTAGGAGGGAGCAAGACGACCCAGTACTTC. It encodes CASSELGGSKTTQYF. Full variable domain (rest looked up from reference TRBV25-1 and TRBJ2-5): EADIYQTPRYLVIGTGKKITLECSQTMGHDKMYWYQQDPGMELHLIHYSYGVNSTEKGDLSSESTVSRIRTEHFPLTLESARPSHTSQYLCASSELGGSKTTQYFGPGTRLLVL.

The V call is TRBV6-5, the J call TRBJ1-2; 7 bases match TRBD1. With V trimmed by 7 bases and J by 5 bases, 10 bases remained unmatched. CDR1 is MNHEY, CDR2 SVGAGI, per germline. This CDR3 spans 14 amino acids. CDR3 amino acids: CASTGRRGLYGYTF. DNA for the CDR3: TGTGCCAGCACCGGACGGAGGGGGCTATATGGCTACACCTTC.

This clone was counted only a few times. The chain joins TRBV6-5 to TRBJ2-7; 7 bases match TRBD1. V gave up 5 bases and J gave up 9 bases; unmatched junction bases: 13. Germline CDR1 MNHEY, CDR2 SVGAGI. CDR3 size: 14 residues. The CDR3 DNA follows: TGTGCCAGCAGTCTCTCGAGGGACAGCCAAGGGCAGTACTTC. It translates to CASSLSRDSQGQYF.

V gene TRBV4-2 combines with J gene TRBJ1-2, with a weak D call TRBD1 (5 bases). The CDR3 runs 13 residues. The germline V and J ends were trimmed by 4 bases and 8 bases, with 14 bases remaining between them. CDR1 is LGHNA and CDR2 is YNFKEQ in the germline V gene. The CDR3 reads CASSRRGEGGYTF. The CDR3 DNA is TGTGCCAGCAGCCGGCGGGGGGAAGGAGGCTACACCTTC.

The chain is built from TRBV6-5 and TRBJ1-5; D not resolved. The germline V gene has CDR1 MNHEY and CDR2 SVGAGI. V was trimmed by 2 bases and J by 6 bases, leaving 8 bases between them. The CDR3 runs 13 residues. The CDR3 region is CASSYNPGQPQHF. CDR3 coding DNA: TGTGCCAGCAGTTACAACCCGGGTCAGCCCCAGCATTTT.

This clone showed up just a few times. The genes are TRBV30 and TRBJ1-5; 8 bases agree with TRBD1. The CDR3 has 14 amino acids. V shed 3 bases, J shed 5 bases, and the junction held 6 bases outside the gene matches. CDR1 is GTSNPN, CDR2 SVGIG, per germline (reference sequence). The CDR3 protein is CAWSRTGNYQPQHF. CDR3 coding DNA: TGTGCCTGGAGCAGGACAGGGAACTATCAGCCCCAGCATTTT.

This clone was seen more than once but under ten times. The chain links TRBV29-1 to TRBJ2-2; no reliable D call. V lost 6 bases to trimming and J lost 3 bases, with 8 bases between them. The CDR3 spans 12 residues. Per germline, CDR1 SQVTM and CDR2 ANQGSEA. The CDR3 loop is CSVPMDTGELFF. The CDR3 DNA follows: TGCAGCGTCCCGATGGACACCGGGGAGCTGTTTTTT.

V and J are TRBV30 and TRBJ2-7; D possibly corresponds to TRBD2 (6 bases). CDR1 GTSNPN and CDR2 SVGIG come from the germline V gene (reference sequence). The germline V and J ends were trimmed by 7 bases and 5 bases, with 18 bases remaining between them. CDR3 size: 13 residues. The CDR3 loop reads CALRGGRSHEQYF. Written as DNA, the CDR3 is TGTGCCTTAAGAGGAGGGCGGTCCCACGAGCAGTACTTC.

In this sample, this clone turned up a few times. The chain is built from TRBV2 and TRBJ1-5, with D hard to call. The CDR3 is 13 amino acids. V lost 7 bases and J 6 bases, leaving 13 bases between the germline ends. Germline lookup yields CDR1 SNHLY and CDR2 FYNNEI. Here the CDR3 DNA reads TGTGCCAGCAAGGCGGGAGGAGGTCAGCCCCAGCATTTT. Translation gives CASKAGGGQPQHF.

Only a few counts were recorded for this clone. As DNA, the CDR3 is TGTGCCAGCAGTGGAGGGGCCCAAGAGACCCAGTACTTC. Encoded protein: CASSGGAQETQYF. The V and J genes are TRBV6-1 and TRBJ2-5; D tentatively reads TRBD1 or TRBD2 (5 bases each). Per germline, CDR1 MNHNS and CDR2 SASEGT. V lost 4 bases, J lost 1 base, and 7 bases lay in between. The CDR3 length is 13 residues.

This clone has just a few counts. The chain has TRBV4-3 and TRBJ2-1; a possible D gene is TRBD2 (6 bases). The germline V and J ends were trimmed by 0 bases and 8 bases, with 11 bases remaining between them. Germline CDR1 LGHNA, CDR2 YSLEER. This CDR3 comprises 14 residues. The CDR3 coding sequence is TGCGCCAGCAGCCAAGAATACGGGAGCGATGAGCAGTTCTTC. Protein: CASSQEYGSDEQFF.

This clone showed up just a few times. The chain has TRBV29-1 and TRBJ2-7, with TRBD2 identical over 7 bases. V lost 0 bases, J lost 2 bases, and 13 bases stayed unmatched. The CDR3 consists of 17 residues. Germline V CDR1 and CDR2: SQVTM, ANQGSEA. The CDR3 is CSVEDPEDELAPYEQYF. CDR3 sequence (DNA): TGCAGCGTTGAAGATCCAGAGGATGAACTAGCGCCCTACGAGCAGTACTTC.

The chain joins TRBV9 to TRBJ1-2, with 7 bases lining up with TRBD1. The CDR3 is made up of 14 amino acids. Germline-derived CDR1 and CDR2 are SGDLS and YYNGEE. V dropped 5 bases and J dropped 2; count of bases not matched to a gene: 6. CDR3 region: CASSDDRENYGYTF. The CDR3 DNA reads TGTGCCAGCAGTGACGACAGGGAAAACTATGGCTACACCTTC.

The chain's CDR3 is CASLSDYEQYF. CDR3 coding DNA: TGTGCCAGCCTCTCCGATTACGAGCAGTACTTC. The J gene is TRBJ2-7, the V gene TRBV28; no reliable D call. In germline, CDR1 is MDHEN, CDR2 SYDVKM. V lost 8 bases and J 4 bases, leaving 9 bases between the germline ends. This CDR3 has 11 amino acids.

In this sample, this clone turned up a few times. The CDR3 loop reads CASSGTSGRYEQFF. The CDR3, as DNA: TGTGCCAGCAGCGGGACTAGCGGGAGATATGAGCAGTTCTTC. The V call is TRBV7-2, the J call TRBJ2-1, with 14 nucleotides matching TRBD2. The CDR3 has 14 amino acids. Trimming cost V 5 bases and J 8 bases; bases outside gene matches: 2. The germline V gene has CDR1 SGHTA and CDR2 FQGNSA. The whole variable domain, remainder taken from reference TRBV7-2 and TRBJ2-1, is GAGVSQSPSNKVTEKGKDVELRCDPISGHTALYWYRQSLGQGLEFLIYFQGNSAPDKSGLPSDRFSAERTGGSVSTLTIQRTQQEDSAVYLCASSGTSGRYEQFFGPGTRLTVL.

This clone was observed a handful of times. This rearrangement joins TRBV19 to TRBJ1-2; 11 nucleotides match TRBD1. The length of the CDR3 is 15 residues. Trimming took 3 bases from V and 3 from J; bases not matched to a gene: 3. Germline CDR1 and CDR2: LNHDA and SQIVND (reference sequence). The CDR3, as DNA: TGTGCCAGTAGTATCCTGGGACAGGGGGACTATGGCTACACCTTC. Protein sequence: CASSILGQGDYGYTF.

The V and J genes are TRBV30 and TRBJ1-6; D is unresolved. Germline-derived CDR1 and CDR2 are GTSNPN and SVGIG (reference sequence). CDR3 length: 11 residues. The ends were cut back, 8 bases at V and 14 bases at J, with 16 bases in the middle. CDR3 nucleotides: TGTGCCCATAAACCGAGGGAGACCCTCCACTTT. Amino acids: CAHKPRETLHF.

Here the CDR3 DNA reads TGTGCCTGGAGCTTCCCCGCTGGGGGGACTGAAGCTTTCTTT. It yields the protein CAWSFPAGGTEAFF. The V call is TRBV30, the J call TRBJ1-1, with a weak D call TRBD1 (5 bases). This CDR3 contains 14 residues. Looked up from germline, CDR1 is GTSNPN and CDR2 is SVGIG (reference sequence). Trimming removed 3 bases from V and 5 bases from J, with 16 bases in between.

This clone was counted between two and nine times. This chain joins TRBV7-2 and TRBJ1-1; no definite D call. Germline V gene lookup returns CDR1 SGHTA and CDR2 FQGNSA. Trimming cost V 5 bases and J 1 base, with 8 bases left between them. This CDR3 has 13 residues. CDR3 loop: CASSLQTNTEAFF. The CDR3 DNA reads TGTGCCAGCAGCCTACAGACGAACACTGAAGCTTTCTTT. Filled out from reference TRBV7-2 and TRBJ1-1, the complete variable domain reads GAGVSQSPSNKVTEKGKDVELRCDPISGHTALYWYRQSLGQGLEFLIYFQGNSAPDKSGLPSDRFSAERTGGSVSTLTIQRTQQEDSAVYLCASSLQTNTEAFFGQGTRLTVV.

The rearrangement uses TRBV7-2 and TRBJ1-2, with D perhaps TRBD1 (6 bases). V was trimmed by 1 base and J by 2 bases, leaving 14 bases between them. The CDR3 consists of 16 residues. Germline assignment: CDR1 SGHTA and CDR2 FQGNSA. In nucleotides, the CDR3 is TGTGCCAGCAGCTTAGGGGGCGGGGGCCTGAACTATGGCTACACCTTC. Encoded protein: CASSLGGGGLNYGYTF. Based on the CDR3 plus reference TRBV7-2 and TRBJ1-2, the full variable domain is GAGVSQSPSNKVTEKGKDVELRCDPISGHTALYWYRQSLGQGLEFLIYFQGNSAPDKSGLPSDRFSAERTGGSVSTLTIQRTQQEDSAVYLCASSLGGGGLNYGYTFGSGTRLTVV.

The table lists this clone with a few counts. The chain uses TRBV4-3 and TRBJ1-4, with TRBD1 identical over 7 bases. The V gene end was trimmed by 3 bases and the J gene end by 7 bases; junction bases not matched to a gene: 8. Germline V lookup: CDR1 LGHNA, CDR2 YSLEER. The length of the CDR3 is 15 residues. The CDR3 reads CASSQGTGESEKLFF. The DNA for the CDR3 is TGCGCCAGCAGCCAGGGAACAGGGGAAAGTGAAAAACTGTTTTTT.

The chain uses TRBV6-5 and TRBJ1-5; D may be TRBD1 (6 bases). CDR3 length: 15 residues. CDR1 is MNHEY and CDR2 is SVGAGI in the germline V gene. Trimming stripped 5 bases from V and 3 bases from J, with 14 bases between. CDR3 coding DNA: TGTGCCAGCAGTACCTCCTGGACAGTCAATCAGCCCCAGCATTTT. This gives the protein CASSTSWTVNQPQHF.

The V call is TRBV5-1, the J call TRBJ1-1, with D unresolved. V dropped 1 base and J dropped 0 bases, with 10 bases sitting between them. Germline CDR1 and CDR2: SGHRS and YFSETQ. The CDR3 is made up of 15 amino acids. In nucleotides, the CDR3 is TGCGCCAGCAGCTTGAGCGGCAGTCTGAACACTGAAGCTTTCTTT. This codes for CASSLSGSLNTEAFF.

The V call is TRBV6-6, the J call TRBJ2-7, with a possible D match to TRBD2 (5 bases). V was cut by 0 bases and J by 5 bases, with 14 bases left in between. Per the germline V gene, CDR1 is MNHNY and CDR2 is SVGAGI (reference sequence). This CDR3 has 15 amino acids. The chain's CDR3 is CASSYSGLATHEQYF. CDR3 bases: TGTGCCAGCAGTTACTCGGGTCTAGCTACCCACGAGCAGTACTTC.

This clone is judged large. The CDR3, as DNA: TGTGCCTGGAGTGTGGGACCCAACACTGAAGCTTTCTTT. It codes for CAWSVGPNTEAFF. The V gene is TRBV30, the J gene TRBJ1-1; TRBD1 is a possible D gene (5 bases). The germline V and J ends were trimmed by 0 bases and 2 bases, with 7 bases remaining between them. The CDR3 is 13 residues long. Germline V lookup: CDR1 GTSNPN, CDR2 SVGIG (reference sequence).

This clone has just one count. CDR3 nucleotides: TGTGCCTGGAGTGCGCAGCGAAATGAAAAACTGTTTTTT. This codes for CAWSAQRNEKLFF. This sequence joins TRBV30 and TRBJ1-4; D remains unclear. This CDR3 is 13 amino acids long. CDR1 is GTSNPN and CDR2 is SVGIG in the germline V gene (reference sequence). Trimming pared 1 base from V and 5 bases from J, leaving 8 bases between.

This clone turned up a few times. The chain uses TRBV2 and TRBJ1-1, with D possibly matching TRBD1 (6 bases). V was pared by 6 bases and J by 1 base, with 12 bases between. In germline, CDR1 is SNHLY, CDR2 FYNNEI. The CDR3 spans 14 residues. The DNA for the CDR3 is TGTGCCAGCAGGACCTCAGGGGAGAACACTGAAGCTTTCTTT. This encodes CASRTSGENTEAFF.

V usage is TRBV7-2 and J usage is TRBJ2-3, with D unresolved. Looked up from germline, CDR1 is SGHTA and CDR2 is FQGNSA. There are 14 residues in the CDR3. V dropped 2 bases and J dropped 4 bases, with 10 bases sitting between them. CDR3: CASSLIFFPDTQYF. CDR3 nucleotide sequence: TGTGCCAGCAGCTTAATCTTCTTCCCAGATACGCAGTATTTT.